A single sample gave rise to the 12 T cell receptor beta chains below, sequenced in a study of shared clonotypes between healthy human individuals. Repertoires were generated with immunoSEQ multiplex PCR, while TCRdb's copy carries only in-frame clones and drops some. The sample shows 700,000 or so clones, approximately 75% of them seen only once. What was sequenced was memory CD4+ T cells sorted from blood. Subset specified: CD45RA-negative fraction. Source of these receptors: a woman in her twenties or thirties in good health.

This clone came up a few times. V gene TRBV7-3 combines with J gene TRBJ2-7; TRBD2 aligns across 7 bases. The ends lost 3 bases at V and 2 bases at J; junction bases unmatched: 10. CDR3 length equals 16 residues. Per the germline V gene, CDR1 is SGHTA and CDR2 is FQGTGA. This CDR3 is CASSFEGGIETYEQYF. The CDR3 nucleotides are TGTGCCAGCAGCTTCGAGGGAGGGATTGAGACCTACGAGCAGTACTTC.

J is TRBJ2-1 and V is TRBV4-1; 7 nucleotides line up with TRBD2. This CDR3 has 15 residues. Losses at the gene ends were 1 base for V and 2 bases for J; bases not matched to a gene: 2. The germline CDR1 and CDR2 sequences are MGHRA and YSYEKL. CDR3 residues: CASSQASGPYNEQFF. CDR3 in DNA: TGCGCCAGCAGCCAAGCTAGCGGACCCTACAATGAGCAGTTCTTC.

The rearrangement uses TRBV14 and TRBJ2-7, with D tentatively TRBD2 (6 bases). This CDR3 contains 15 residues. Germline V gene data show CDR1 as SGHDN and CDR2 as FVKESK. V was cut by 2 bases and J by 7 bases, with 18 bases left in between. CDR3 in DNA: TGTGCCAGCAGCCAAATGACTAGGACCCGGGGTGAGCAGTACTTC. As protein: CASSQMTRTRGEQYF.

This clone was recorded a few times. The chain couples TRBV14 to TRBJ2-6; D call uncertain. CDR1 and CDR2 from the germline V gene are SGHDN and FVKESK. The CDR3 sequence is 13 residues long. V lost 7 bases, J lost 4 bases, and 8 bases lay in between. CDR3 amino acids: CASTPTGANVLTF. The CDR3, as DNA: TGTGCCAGCACCCCCACCGGGGCCAACGTCCTGACTTTC.

The CDR3 DNA reads as TGCGCCAGCAGCTTGGGCCCGACAGGGAATAACTACAATGAGCAGTTCTTC. This codes for CASSLGPTGNNYNEQFF. V and J are TRBV5-1 and TRBJ2-1, with 7 bases fitting TRBD1. The V gene end was trimmed by 0 bases and the J gene end by 3 bases; junction bases not matched to a gene: 9. The germline V gene encodes CDR1 SGHRS and CDR2 YFSETQ. CDR3 length: 17 residues.

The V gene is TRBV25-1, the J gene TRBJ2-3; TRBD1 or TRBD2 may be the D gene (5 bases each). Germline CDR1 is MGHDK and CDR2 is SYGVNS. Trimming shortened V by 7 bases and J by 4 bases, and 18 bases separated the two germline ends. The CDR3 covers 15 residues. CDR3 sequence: CASTSGTPGPDTQYF. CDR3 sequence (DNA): TGTGCCAGCACCTCAGGGACCCCAGGTCCAGATACGCAGTATTTT.

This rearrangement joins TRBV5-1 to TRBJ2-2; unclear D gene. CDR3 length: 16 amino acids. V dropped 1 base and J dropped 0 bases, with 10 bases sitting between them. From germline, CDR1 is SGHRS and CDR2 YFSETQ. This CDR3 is CASSLNLRTNTGELFF. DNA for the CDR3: TGCGCCAGCAGCTTGAATCTTCGGACGAACACCGGGGAGCTGTTTTTT.

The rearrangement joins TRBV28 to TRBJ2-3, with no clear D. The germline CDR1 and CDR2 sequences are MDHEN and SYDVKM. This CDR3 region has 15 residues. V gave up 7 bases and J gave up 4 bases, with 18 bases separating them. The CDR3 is CASTSQVSNSDTQYF. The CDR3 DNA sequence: TGTGCCAGCACTTCCCAGGTCTCAAACTCAGATACGCAGTATTTT. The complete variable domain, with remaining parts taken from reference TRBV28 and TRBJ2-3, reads DVKVTQSSRYLVKRTGEKVFLECVQDMDHENMFWYRQDPGLGLRLIYFSYDVKMKEKGDIPEGYSVSREKKERFSLILESASTNQTSMYLCASTSQVSNSDTQYFGPGTRLTVL.

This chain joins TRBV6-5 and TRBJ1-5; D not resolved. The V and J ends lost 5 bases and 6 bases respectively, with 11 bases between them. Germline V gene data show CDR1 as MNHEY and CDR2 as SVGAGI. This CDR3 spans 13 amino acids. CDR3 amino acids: CASSRVLGQPQHF. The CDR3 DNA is TGTGCCAGCAGTAGGGTCCTAGGTCAGCCCCAGCATTTT.

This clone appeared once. The CDR3 DNA sequence: TGTGCCAGCAGCTTAGTTGCCTACGAGCAGTACTTC. As protein: CASSLVAYEQYF. V usage is TRBV5-4 and J usage is TRBJ2-7; D unclear. The CDR3 is 12 residues long. Trimming removed 2 bases at V and 2 bases at J, with 5 bases between. CDR1 and CDR2 from the germline V gene are SGHNT and YYREEE (reference sequence).

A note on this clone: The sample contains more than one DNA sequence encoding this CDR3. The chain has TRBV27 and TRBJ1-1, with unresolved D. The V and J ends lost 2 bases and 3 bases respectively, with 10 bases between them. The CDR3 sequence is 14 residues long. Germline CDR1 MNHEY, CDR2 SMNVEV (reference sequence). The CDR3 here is CASSLSGPHTEAFF. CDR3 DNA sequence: TGTGCCAGCAGTTTAAGTGGCCCCCACACTGAAGCTTTCTTT.

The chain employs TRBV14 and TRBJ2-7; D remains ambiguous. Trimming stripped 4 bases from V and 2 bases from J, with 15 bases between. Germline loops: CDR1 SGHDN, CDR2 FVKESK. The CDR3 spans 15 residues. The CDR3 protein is CASSRRRDHTYEQYF. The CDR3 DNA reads TGTGCCAGCAGCCGCCGGCGAGACCATACCTACGAGCAGTACTTC. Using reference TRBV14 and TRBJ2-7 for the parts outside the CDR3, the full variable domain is EAGVTQFPSHSVIEKGQTVTLRCDPISGHDNLYWYRRVMGKEIKFLLHFVKESKQDESGMPNNRFLAERTGGTYSTLKVQPAELEDSGVYFCASSRRRDHTYEQYFGPGTRLTVT.